The sequence of this T cell receptor (beta chain) was determined in a study of blood T cell repertoires in COVID-19. This CDR3 region has 15 residues. Trimming at V came to 0 bases and at J to 2 bases, leaving 2 bases not matched to a gene. Germline CDR1 and CDR2: LGHNA and YSLEER. Here immunoSEQ multiplex PCR was the method, and the copy in TCRdb shows in-frame clones only, minus some. The table records about 160,000 clones, 80% to 95% of them present only once. The receptor comes from a man aged 25-45 years with COVID-19, enrolled during active disease. The genes are TRBV4-3 and TRBJ2-5; 8 nucleotides line up with TRBD2. The sample was peripheral blood. This CDR3 reads CASSQDGGGQETQYF. The CDR3 nucleotides read TGCGCCAGCAGCCAAGACGGGGGGGGACAAGAGACCCAGTACTTC.